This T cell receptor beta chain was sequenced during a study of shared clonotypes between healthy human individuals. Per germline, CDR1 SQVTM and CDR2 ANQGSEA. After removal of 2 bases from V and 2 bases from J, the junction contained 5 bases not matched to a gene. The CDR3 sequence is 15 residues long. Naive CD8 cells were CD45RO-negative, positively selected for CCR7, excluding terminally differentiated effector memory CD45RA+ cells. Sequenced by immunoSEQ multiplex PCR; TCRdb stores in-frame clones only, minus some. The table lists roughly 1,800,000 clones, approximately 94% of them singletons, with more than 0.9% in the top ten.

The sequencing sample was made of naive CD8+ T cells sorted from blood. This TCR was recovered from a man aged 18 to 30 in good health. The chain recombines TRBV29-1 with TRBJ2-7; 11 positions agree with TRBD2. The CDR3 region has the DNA TGCAGCGTTGAAACCGGGACTAGCGGACCCTACGAGCAGTACTTC. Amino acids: CSVETGTSGPYEQYF.